The present entry profiles one T cell receptor (beta chain) with its context. What it binds is unknown. At one boundary the junction diverges from the germline segment, which might be a read error. For each extraction, RNA and DNA were obtained together from about 21-30 mg of unsorted bulk tissue. Constant-region priming of roughly 0.45 ug total RNA yielded TCR beta cDNA. Construction of TCR beta libraries relied on three successive nested multiplex PCR rounds employing slightly modified ARM-PCR. The opening two PCR rounds, 10 cycles each, paired TRBV1-TRBV30 forward primers with a C-beta reverse primer. TCRdb called the multiplex PCR reads again in MiXCR, with one record for every CDR3 protein. The data show 90,000 to 150,000 distinct CDR3 sequences, around 70% seen once. Per germline, CDR1 SGHAT and CDR2 FQNNGV. The CDR3 loop spans 17 amino acids. The data are from a study of tumor-infiltrating lymphocytes in primary liver carcinoma. On the study more broadly: The patients comprised men and women between the ages of 30 and 69 years. Study conclusions and caveats: Lower overlap was observed for tumor-adjacent and tumor-blood pairs relative to tumor region pairs. Tumors had a top-250-clone fraction that was significantly higher than blood (p = 0.039).

The sequence was collected from a woman aged 60-70 years with primary liver carcinoma and hepatitis B virus infection. The chain carries TRBV11-2 and TRBJ2-1; D is unclear. The sequencing input was tumor-adjacent normal liver tissue. CDR3 DNA: TGTGCCAGCAGCTTAGAGAGGTATAGGAGTTCCTACAATGAGCAGTTCTTT. Protein product: CASSLERYRSSYNEQFF.